The 31 T cell receptor beta chains below come from one sample, sequenced in a study of blood T cell repertoires in COVID-19. The data were produced by immunoSEQ multiplex PCR, yet TCRdb's version contains in-frame clones alone and is incomplete. The table lists approximately 440,000 clones, around 88% of them singletons, with 10% to 15% in the top ten. Source material: peripheral blood. The receptors originated from a woman between 50 and 59 years old with COVID-19, enrolled during active disease.

The V call is TRBV4-1, the J call TRBJ2-7, with a tentative D call TRBD1 (5 bases). This CDR3 has 14 residues. The germline V gene has CDR1 MGHRA and CDR2 YSYEKL. The V end was cut by 4 bases, the J end by 3 bases, with 13 bases between. DNA for the CDR3: TGCGCCAGCAGCCGAGAACGAGACAGCTACGAGCAGTACTTC. Its translation: CASSRERDSYEQYF.

This clone was picked up a small number of times. The chain employs TRBV7-2 and TRBJ1-6, with D possibly being TRBD1 (5 bases). The germline V and J ends were trimmed by 5 bases and 14 bases, with 19 bases remaining between them. This CDR3 comprises 14 residues. CDR1 SGHTA and CDR2 FQGNSA come from the germline V gene. CDR3 bases: TGTGCCAGCAGCCCTAACGAATGGGGGGAGTCCCTCCACTTT. It codes for CASSPNEWGESLHF.

The chain carries TRBV24-1 and TRBJ2-3; 15 bases align to TRBD2. Trimming removed 1 base from V and 2 bases from J; junction bases left unmatched: 6. The CDR3 sequence is 19 residues long. Germline lookup yields CDR1 KGHDR and CDR2 SFDVKD. The CDR3 bases are TGTGCCACCAGTGATTTTCCCGGGACTAGCGGGGGGTCCACAGATACGCAGTATTTT. Its translation is CATSDFPGTSGGSTDTQYF.

CDR3 in DNA: TGTGCCAGCAGCTTGAGCTCATCAACGGACACCTTC. Encoded protein: CASSLSSSTDTF. The V call is TRBV5-4, the J call TRBJ1-2; D uncertain. V dropped 1 base and J dropped 12 bases, with 13 bases sitting between them. The CDR3 has 12 residues. Per the germline V gene, CDR1 is SGHNT and CDR2 is YYREEE (reference sequence).

This chain links TRBV2 with TRBJ1-1, with 12 nucleotides matching TRBD1. The CDR3 is 16 residues long. Germline lookup yields CDR1 SNHLY and CDR2 FYNNEI. The V gene end was trimmed by 5 bases and the J gene end by 3 bases; junction bases not matched to a gene: 7. This CDR3 is CASSTGTGGRYTEAFF. In DNA, the CDR3 is TGTGCCAGCAGTACCGGGACAGGGGGCAGATACACTGAAGCTTTCTTT.

This clone was recorded once. This chain joins TRBV6-5 and TRBJ2-3; D is perhaps TRBD2 (7 bases). Germline V lookup: CDR1 MNHEY, CDR2 SVGAGI. The CDR3 sequence is 14 residues long. The V gene lost 7 bases and the J gene lost 3 bases, with 14 bases spanning the gap. The CDR3 loop reads CASTRGGLTDTQYF. CDR3 in DNA: TGTGCCAGCACCAGGGGAGGGTTAACAGATACGCAGTATTTT.

CDR3 sequence (DNA): TGTGCCAGCAGACAGGGGGCGCGGGAGCTGTTTTTT. The encoded protein is CASRQGARELFF. The V call is TRBV12-3 or TRBV12-4, the J call TRBJ2-2; TRBD1 aligns across 9 bases. V lost 6 bases to trimming and J lost 9 bases; unmatched junction nucleotides: 2. The CDR3 runs to 12 residues.

The J gene is TRBJ2-1, the V gene TRBV30; D unclear. The length of the CDR3 is 10 residues. Germline V gene lookup returns CDR1 GTSNPN and CDR2 SVGIG (reference sequence). Trimming shortened V by 5 bases and J by 7 bases, and 6 bases separated the two germline ends. CDR3 nucleotide sequence: TGTGCCTGGGGCCCAAATGAGCAGTTCTTC. Translation gives CAWGPNEQFF.

The chain combines TRBV10-1 with TRBJ2-7; 8 nucleotides align to TRBD1. J lost 5 bases, V lost 5 bases, and 8 bases had no gene match. CDR1 and CDR2 from the germline V gene are WNHNN and SYGVQD (reference sequence). The CDR3 loop spans 14 amino acids. The CDR3: CASSRTGQGDEQYF. CDR3 DNA sequence: TGCGCCAGCAGTCGAACTGGACAGGGTGACGAGCAGTACTTC.

The chain recombines TRBV21-1 with TRBJ2-3; TRBD2 was called by the table and not checked on the DNA. TRBV21-1 is recorded as a pseudogene. The CDR3 contains 16 residues. The CDR3 DNA reads as TGTGCCAGCAGCCTAGGGGGCGGGGGGGCATCCGATACGCAGTATTTT. Protein: CASSLGGGGASDTQYF.

The chain carries TRBV2 and TRBJ1-1; 7 bases align to TRBD1. V shed 8 bases, J shed 5 bases, and the junction held 8 bases outside the gene matches. From germline, CDR1 is SNHLY and CDR2 FYNNEI. CDR3 length: 13 residues. CDR3 nucleotides: TGTGCCAGCCGGCAGGAGGGGGCAACTGAAGCTTTCTTT. Its translation: CASRQEGATEAFF.

This clone appeared once. The V call is TRBV13, the J call TRBJ2-1; 10 nucleotides align to TRBD2. After removal of 2 bases from V and 5 bases from J, the junction contained 3 bases not matched to a gene. This CDR3 region has 15 residues. Germline V gives CDR1 PRHDT, CDR2 FYEKMQ (reference sequence). This CDR3 is CASSLLAGVNNEQFF. The CDR3 bases are TGTGCCAGCAGCTTACTAGCGGGGGTAAACAATGAGCAGTTCTTC.

The gene calls are TRBV5-6 and TRBJ2-5; TRBD1 matches at 7 bases. The V gene's germline CDR1 is SGHDT and CDR2 YYEEEE. CDR3 length: 13 amino acids. The J segment lost 8 bases and the V segment lost 3 bases, leaving 7 bases of the junction unmatched. CDR3 in amino acids: CASSSGTAVTQYF. The CDR3 bases are TGTGCCAGCAGCTCCGGGACAGCTGTTACCCAGTACTTC.

The rearrangement joins TRBV2 to TRBJ2-5; 8 bases are shared with TRBD2. Germline V lookup: CDR1 SNHLY, CDR2 FYNNEI. The CDR3 runs to 17 residues. J lost 7 bases, V lost 1 base, and 14 bases had no gene match. The CDR3 region has the DNA TGTGCCAGCAGTGAAGAGGCCCCGCTAGCGGGTTCGGGGACCCAGTACTTC. It encodes CASSEEAPLAGSGTQYF.

In this sample, this clone turned up once. The CDR3 DNA sequence: TGTGCCAGCTCCCAGGTGGGTGGCAGCAACACTGAAGCTTTCTTT. Its protein product is CASSQVGGSNTEAFF. The chain joins TRBV18 to TRBJ1-1; D is undetermined. In germline, CDR1 is KGHSH, CDR2 LQKENI. This CDR3 has 15 residues. The V end lost 6 bases, the J end lost 2 bases, and 16 bases lay between the germline ends. Variable domain in full (rest from reference TRBV18 and TRBJ1-1): NAGVMQNPRHLVRRRGQEARLRCSPMKGHSHVYWYRQLPEEGLKFMVYLQKENIIDESGMPKERFSAEFPKEGPSILRIQQVVRGDSAAYFCASSQVGGSNTEAFFGQGTRLTVV.

This chain links TRBV7-9 with TRBJ1-2; 7 nucleotides align to TRBD1. This CDR3 is built from 15 residues. CDR1 is SEHNR and CDR2 is FQNEAQ in the germline V gene (reference sequence). The ends lost 5 bases at V and 4 bases at J; junction bases unmatched: 10. As DNA, the CDR3 is TGTGCCAGCAGCCCCGCTGGGACAGCCGTCTATGGCTACACCTTC. Amino acid sequence: CASSPAGTAVYGYTF.

This rearrangement joins TRBV10-3 to TRBJ2-6, with no clear D. The V gene's germline CDR1 is ENHRY and CDR2 SYGVKD. Trimming cost V 4 bases and J 0 bases, with 19 bases left between them. The CDR3 consists of 19 residues. DNA for the CDR3: TGTGCCATCAGTGGTTTTGACACCCTATCGTCCTCTGGGGCCAACGTCCTGACTTTC. Translating gives CAISGFDTLSSSGANVLTF.

The rearrangement uses TRBV6-1 and TRBJ1-2, with 9 positions matching TRBD1. CDR3 size: 12 residues. From germline, CDR1 is MNHNS and CDR2 SASEGT. V shed 6 bases and J 8 bases; nucleotides not matched to a gene: 4. Here the CDR3 DNA reads TGTGCCAGCAGCCCGGACAGGGGAGGCTACACCTTC. Amino acids: CASSPDRGGYTF.

About this clone: The sample holds other DNA sequences that translate to the same CDR3. The chain combines TRBV3-1 (or the pseudogene TRBV3-2) with TRBJ1-1; no definite D call. CDR3 length equals 13 residues. The germline V and J ends were trimmed by 4 bases and 1 base, with 7 bases remaining between them. Looked up from germline, CDR1 is LGHDT and CDR2 is YNNKEL (reference sequence). CDR3: CASSRTANTEAFF. The CDR3, as DNA: TGTGCCAGCAGCCGTACAGCGAACACTGAAGCTTTCTTT.

The V and J genes are TRBV30 and TRBJ2-7, with TRBD2 matching over 9 bases. The germline gives CDR1 GTSNPN, CDR2 SVGIG (reference sequence). V trimming: 3 bases; J trimming: 4 bases; junction bases outside the gene matches: 10. The CDR3 length is 15 residues. The CDR3 coding sequence is TGTGCCTGGAGCCGACCGGGACTAGCTATTTACGAGCAGTACTTC. This codes for CAWSRPGLAIYEQYF. Filled out from reference TRBV30 and TRBJ2-7, the complete variable domain reads SQTIHQWPATLVQPVGSPLSLECTVEGTSNPNLYWYRQAAGRGLQLLFYSVGIGQISSEVPQNLSASRPQDRQFILSSKKLLLSDSGFYLCAWSRPGLAIYEQYFGPGTRLTVT.

The rearrangement uses TRBV7-2 and TRBJ1-2; possible D gene TRBD1, 6 bases. The V gene lost 4 bases and the J gene lost 8 bases, with 11 bases spanning the gap. The length of the CDR3 is 12 residues. Germline values: CDR1 SGHTA, CDR2 FQGNSA. The CDR3 bases are TGTGCCAGCAGCTCAAGGGGGTACGGCTACACCTTC. This encodes CASSSRGYGYTF. Variable domain in full (rest from reference TRBV7-2 and TRBJ1-2): GAGVSQSPSNKVTEKGKDVELRCDPISGHTALYWYRQSLGQGLEFLIYFQGNSAPDKSGLPSDRFSAERTGGSVSTLTIQRTQQEDSAVYLCASSSRGYGYTFGSGTRLTVV.

The J gene is TRBJ2-1, the V gene TRBV27; TRBD1 matches at 7 bases. The CDR3 runs 14 residues. V lost 6 bases and J lost 0; bases outside the gene matches: 2. CDR1 is MNHEY, CDR2 SMNVEV, per germline (reference sequence). DNA of the CDR3: TGTGCCAGCAGCGACAGGGTCTCCTACAATGAGCAGTTCTTC. It specifies CASSDRVSYNEQFF.

The genes are TRBV4-1 and TRBJ1-1; weak D call: TRBD1 (5 bases). The V gene lost 0 bases and the J gene lost 5 bases, with 22 bases spanning the gap. CDR1 is MGHRA and CDR2 is YSYEKL in the germline V gene. This CDR3 has 18 residues. The CDR3 DNA reads as TGCGCCAGCAGCCAAGAACGGTTCCTGGGGGGGAATGGGACTGAAGCTTTCTTT. This sequence encodes CASSQERFLGGNGTEAFF.

The rearrangement uses TRBV6-1 and TRBJ2-7; D not resolved. Germline CDR1 is MNHNS and CDR2 is SASEGT. Trimming stripped 2 bases from V and 4 bases from J, with 3 bases between. This CDR3 region has 11 residues. The CDR3: CASSELYEQYF. The CDR3 nucleotides are TGTGCCAGCAGTGAACTATACGAGCAGTACTTC.

Notes on this clone: This CDR3 is also generated by other DNA sequences in the sample. CDR3 nucleotides: TGTGCCAGCAGCCAAGATGCGAGACAGGGCGGCTACACCTTC. Encoded protein: CASSQDARQGGYTF. V is TRBV3-1 (or the pseudogene TRBV3-2) and J is TRBJ1-2; the match to TRBD1 covers 7 bases. V lost 0 bases and J lost 8; bases outside the gene matches: 6. CDR1 and CDR2 from the germline V gene are LGHDT and YNNKEL (reference sequence). This CDR3 is 14 amino acids long.

This clone was observed a handful of times. This chain connects TRBV2 to TRBJ1-1; possibly TRBD1 for D (5 bases). The CDR3 is 14 amino acids. V lost 1 base, J lost 4 bases, and 10 bases lay in between. Germline V gives CDR1 SNHLY, CDR2 FYNNEI. In nucleotides, the CDR3 is TGTGCCAGCAGTGAAGGGCAGCAGGGCACTGAAGCTTTCTTT. It is translated as CASSEGQQGTEAFF.

V gene TRBV19 combines with J gene TRBJ2-5, with a possible D match to TRBD1 (6 bases). Looked up from germline, CDR1 is LNHDA and CDR2 is SQIVND (reference sequence). The CDR3 totals 16 residues. V lost 1 base and J 5 bases, leaving 17 bases between the germline ends. The CDR3 loop reads CASSIGGQGAWETQYF. In nucleotides, the CDR3 is TGTGCCAGTAGTATAGGGGGGCAGGGTGCATGGGAGACCCAGTACTTC.

The rearrangement uses TRBV7-6 and TRBJ2-7; 11 bases are shared with TRBD2. J lost 5 bases, V lost 0 bases, and 6 bases had no gene match. The CDR3 is 16 amino acids. Per germline, CDR1 SGHVS and CDR2 FNYEAQ. CDR3 sequence: CASSLALSGGDHEQYF. The CDR3 DNA reads TGTGCCAGCAGCTTAGCTCTTAGCGGGGGGGACCACGAGCAGTACTTC.

V gene TRBV9 combines with J gene TRBJ2-3; no clear D gene. V was clipped by 6 bases and J by 10 bases, with 18 bases between them. Germline assignment: CDR1 SGDLS and CDR2 YYNGEE. The CDR3 is 13 amino acids. DNA of the CDR3: TGTGCCAGCACCCCGACGAGCCTAGAGGCGCAGTATTTT. Translating gives CASTPTSLEAQYF.

This chain uses TRBV7-7 with TRBJ2-1, with TRBD2 matching over 11 bases. Trimming took 5 bases from V and 3 from J; bases not matched to a gene: 6. Looked up from germline, CDR1 is SSHAT and CDR2 is FNYEAQ (reference sequence). There are 16 residues in the CDR3. CDR3 sequence: CASSPQLAGDYNEQFF. The CDR3 region has the DNA TGTGCCAGCAGCCCCCAACTAGCGGGGGACTACAATGAGCAGTTCTTC.

The chain recombines TRBV5-1 with TRBJ2-5; perhaps TRBD1 as D (6 bases). The V gene's germline CDR1 is SGHRS and CDR2 YFSETQ. The CDR3 runs 16 residues. The V end lost 4 bases, the J end lost 4 bases, and 20 bases lay between the germline ends. Here the CDR3 reads CASSPEPRGTGETQYF. As DNA, the CDR3 is TGCGCCAGCAGCCCCGAGCCCAGGGGTACTGGAGAGACCCAGTACTTC.